This TCR beta chain came from a study of blood T cell repertoires in COVID-19. Study-wide context: COVID-19 samples from acute and convalescent phases originated in the United States, Italy and Spain. PBMCs, B-cell-depleted T cells, or T cells were the source of the cDNA or gDNA that made up the material.

Germline loops: CDR1 MNHEY, CDR2 SMNVEV (reference sequence). The CDR3 totals 16 residues. V shed 6 bases and J 11 bases; nucleotides not matched to a gene: 14. Study processing details: For nucleated cells, counts were estimated from reference gene primer amplification. The method was immunoSEQ multiplex PCR; TCRdb's version includes in-frame clones alone and lacks a portion of them. The V and J calls and clone size come from that table; D and trimming were worked out from the DNA. The table lists 300,000 or so clones, about 90% of them singletons. Sequencing input: peripheral blood. The chain recombines TRBV27 with TRBJ1-6; 9 bases map to TRBD1. This receptor was obtained from a woman between 35 and 50 years old who had recovered from COVID-19. The CDR3 nucleotides read TGTGCCAGCAGCCTCCTGTCCGGGACAGGGCCGGCACCCCTCCACTTT. This sequence encodes CASSLLSGTGPAPLHF.